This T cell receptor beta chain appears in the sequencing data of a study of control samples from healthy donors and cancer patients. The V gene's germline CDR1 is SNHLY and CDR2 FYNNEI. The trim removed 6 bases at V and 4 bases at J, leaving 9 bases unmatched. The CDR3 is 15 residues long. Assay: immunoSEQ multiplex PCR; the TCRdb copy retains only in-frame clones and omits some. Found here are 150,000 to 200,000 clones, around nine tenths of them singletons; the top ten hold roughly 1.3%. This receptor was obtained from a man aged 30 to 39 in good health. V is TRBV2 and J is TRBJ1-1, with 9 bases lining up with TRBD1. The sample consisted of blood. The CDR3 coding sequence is TGTGCCAGCAGCCTGACAGGGGGATCGGGCACTGAAGCTTTCTTT. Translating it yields CASSLTGGSGTEAFF.